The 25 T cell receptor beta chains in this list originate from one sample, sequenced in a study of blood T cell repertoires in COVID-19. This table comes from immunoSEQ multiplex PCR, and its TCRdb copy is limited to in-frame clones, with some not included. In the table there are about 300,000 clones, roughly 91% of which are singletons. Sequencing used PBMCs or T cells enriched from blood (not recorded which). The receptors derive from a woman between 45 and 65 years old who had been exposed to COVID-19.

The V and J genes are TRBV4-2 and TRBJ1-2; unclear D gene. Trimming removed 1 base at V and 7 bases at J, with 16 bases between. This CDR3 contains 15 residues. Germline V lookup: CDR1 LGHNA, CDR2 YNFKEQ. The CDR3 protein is CASSQVVTPTGGYTF. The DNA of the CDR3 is TGTGCCAGCAGCCAAGTTGTGACCCCGACGGGTGGCTACACCTTC.

CDR3 bases: TGTGCCAGCAACCGCCGGGACAGTTATGAGCAGTTCTTC. Amino acids: CASNRRDSYEQFF. The chain couples TRBV27 to TRBJ2-1; 7 bases are a match to TRBD1. V lost 7 bases, J lost 8 bases, and 8 bases stayed unmatched. CDR3 length: 13 amino acids. Germline V gives CDR1 MNHEY, CDR2 SMNVEV (reference sequence).

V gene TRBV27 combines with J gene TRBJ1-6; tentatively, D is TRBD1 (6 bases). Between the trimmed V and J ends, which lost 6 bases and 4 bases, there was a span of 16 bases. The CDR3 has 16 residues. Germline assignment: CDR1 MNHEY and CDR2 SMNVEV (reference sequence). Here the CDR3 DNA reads TGTGCCAGCAGGAGGGGGGGGGCTAGATATAATTCACCCCTCCACTTT. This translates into CASRRGGARYNSPLHF.

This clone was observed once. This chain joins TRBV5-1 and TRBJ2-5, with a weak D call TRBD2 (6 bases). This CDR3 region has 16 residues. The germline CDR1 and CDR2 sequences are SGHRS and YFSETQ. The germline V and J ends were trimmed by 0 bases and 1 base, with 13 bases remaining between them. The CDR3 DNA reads TGCGCCAGCAGCTTGGGCTCAACCGGGAGCCAAGAGACCCAGTACTTC. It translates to CASSLGSTGSQETQYF.

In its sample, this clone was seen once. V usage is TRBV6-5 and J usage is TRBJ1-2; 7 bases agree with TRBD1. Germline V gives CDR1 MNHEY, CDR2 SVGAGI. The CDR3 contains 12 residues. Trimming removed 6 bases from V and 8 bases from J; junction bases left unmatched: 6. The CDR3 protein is CASSPDREGYTF. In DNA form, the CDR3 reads TGTGCCAGCAGCCCCGACAGGGAAGGCTACACCTTC.

CDR3 DNA: TGCGCCAGCAGCCAAAAGAGGGTCGGCACTGAAGCTTTCTTT. The encoded protein is CASSQKRVGTEAFF. V is TRBV4-1 and J is TRBJ1-1; D unclear. Germline CDR1 reads MGHRA; CDR2 reads YSYEKL. Trimming took off 2 bases at V and 4 bases at J, with 11 bases between the two ends. This CDR3 has 14 residues.

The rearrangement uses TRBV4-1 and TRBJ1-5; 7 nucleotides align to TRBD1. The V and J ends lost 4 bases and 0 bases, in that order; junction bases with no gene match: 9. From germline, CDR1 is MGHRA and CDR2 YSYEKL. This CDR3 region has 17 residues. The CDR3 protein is CASSPQQGKTSNQPQHF. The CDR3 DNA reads TGCGCCAGCAGCCCCCAACAGGGGAAAACTAGCAATCAGCCCCAGCATTTT.

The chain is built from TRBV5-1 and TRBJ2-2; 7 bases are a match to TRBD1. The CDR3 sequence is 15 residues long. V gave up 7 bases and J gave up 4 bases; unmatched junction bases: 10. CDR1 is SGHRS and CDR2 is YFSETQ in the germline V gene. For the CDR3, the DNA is TGCGCCAGCGCCACGACAGGGTCTCCCACCGGGGAGCTGTTTTTT. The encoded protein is CASATTGSPTGELFF.

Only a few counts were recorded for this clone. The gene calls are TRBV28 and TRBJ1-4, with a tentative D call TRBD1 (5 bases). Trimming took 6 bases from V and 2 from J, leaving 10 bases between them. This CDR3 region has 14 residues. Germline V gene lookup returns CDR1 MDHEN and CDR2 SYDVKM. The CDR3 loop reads CASRPGGTNEKLFF. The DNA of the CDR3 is TGTGCCAGCAGGCCGGGGGGGACTAATGAAAAACTGTTTTTT.

As DNA, the CDR3 is TGTGCCAGCAGCGTCACCGGGGGGGTACGCCACGAGCAGTACTTC. Encoded protein: CASSVTGGVRHEQYF. The chain joins TRBV9 to TRBJ2-7; 8 bases align to TRBD2. The V segment lost 2 bases and the J segment 5 bases; nucleotides outside the gene matches: 9. Per germline, CDR1 SGDLS and CDR2 YYNGEE. The CDR3 has 15 residues.

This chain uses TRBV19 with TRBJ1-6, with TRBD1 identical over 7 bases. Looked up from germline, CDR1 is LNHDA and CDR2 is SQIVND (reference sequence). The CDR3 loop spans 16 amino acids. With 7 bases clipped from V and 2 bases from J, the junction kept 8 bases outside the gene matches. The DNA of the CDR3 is TGTGCCAGTACCCGGGACAGTACACCCTATAATTCACCCCTCCACTTT. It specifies CASTRDSTPYNSPLHF. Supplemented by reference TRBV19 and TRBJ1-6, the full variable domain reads DGGITQSPKYLFRKEGQNVTLSCEQNLNHDAMYWYRQDPGQGLRLIYYSQIVNDFQKGDIAEGYSVSREKKESFPLTVTSAQKNPTAFYLCASTRDSTPYNSPLHFGNGTRLTVT.

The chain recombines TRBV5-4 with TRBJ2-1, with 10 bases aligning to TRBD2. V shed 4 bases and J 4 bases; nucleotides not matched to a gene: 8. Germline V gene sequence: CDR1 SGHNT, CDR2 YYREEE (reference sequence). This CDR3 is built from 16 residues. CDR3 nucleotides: TGTGCCAGCAGCGAACCCGGGACTAGCGCTTACAATGAGCAGTTCTTC. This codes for CASSEPGTSAYNEQFF.

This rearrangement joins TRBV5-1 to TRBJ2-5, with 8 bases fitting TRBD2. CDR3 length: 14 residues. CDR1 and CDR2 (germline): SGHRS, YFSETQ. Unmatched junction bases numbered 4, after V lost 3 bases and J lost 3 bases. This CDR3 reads CASSYSGVEETQYF. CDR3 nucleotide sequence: TGCGCCAGCAGCTATAGCGGGGTGGAAGAGACCCAGTACTTC.

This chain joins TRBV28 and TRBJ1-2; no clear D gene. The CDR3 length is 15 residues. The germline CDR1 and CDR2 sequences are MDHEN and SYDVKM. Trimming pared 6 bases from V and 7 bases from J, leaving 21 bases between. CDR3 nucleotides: TGTGCCAGCAGCCCCCCTGGTACCCCCAACGGTGGCTACACCTTC. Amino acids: CASSPPGTPNGGYTF.

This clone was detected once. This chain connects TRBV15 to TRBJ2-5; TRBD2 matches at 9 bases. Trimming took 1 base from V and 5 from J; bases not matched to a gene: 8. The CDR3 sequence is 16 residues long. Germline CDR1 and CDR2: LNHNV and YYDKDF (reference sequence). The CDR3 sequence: CATSRGAGGFVETQYF. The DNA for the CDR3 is TGTGCCACCAGCAGAGGGGCGGGGGGGTTTGTGGAGACCCAGTACTTC.

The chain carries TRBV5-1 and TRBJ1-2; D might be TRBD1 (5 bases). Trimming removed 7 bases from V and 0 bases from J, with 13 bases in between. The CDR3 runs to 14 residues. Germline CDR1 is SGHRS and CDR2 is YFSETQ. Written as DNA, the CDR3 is TGCGCCAGCTCCTCGGGAGGGGCTAACTATGGCTACACCTTC. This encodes CASSSGGANYGYTF.

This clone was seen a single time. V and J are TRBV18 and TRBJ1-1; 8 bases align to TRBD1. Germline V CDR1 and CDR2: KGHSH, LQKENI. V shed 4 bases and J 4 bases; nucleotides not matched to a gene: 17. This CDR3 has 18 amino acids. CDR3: CASSRYSGGAGVSTEAFF. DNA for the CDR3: TGTGCCAGCTCACGATACTCAGGGGGCGCTGGGGTGAGCACTGAAGCTTTCTTT.

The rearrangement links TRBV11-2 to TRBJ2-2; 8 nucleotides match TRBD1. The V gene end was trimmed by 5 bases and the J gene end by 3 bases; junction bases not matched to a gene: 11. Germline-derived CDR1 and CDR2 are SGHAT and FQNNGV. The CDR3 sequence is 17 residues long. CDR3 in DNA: TGTGCCAGCAGCCTTACAGGGGGTGGTTTTTACACCGGGGAGCTGTTTTTT. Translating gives CASSLTGGGFYTGELFF.

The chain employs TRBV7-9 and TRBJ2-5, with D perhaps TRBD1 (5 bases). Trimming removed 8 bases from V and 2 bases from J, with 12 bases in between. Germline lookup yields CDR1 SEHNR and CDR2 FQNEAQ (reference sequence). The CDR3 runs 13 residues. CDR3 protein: CASRWQGQETQYF. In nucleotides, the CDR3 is TGTGCCAGCCGGTGGCAGGGACAAGAGACCCAGTACTTC.

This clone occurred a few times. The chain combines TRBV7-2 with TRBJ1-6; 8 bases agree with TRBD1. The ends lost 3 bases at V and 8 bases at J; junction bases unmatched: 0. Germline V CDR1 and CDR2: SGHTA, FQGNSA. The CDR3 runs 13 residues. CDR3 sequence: CASSLDRDSPLHF. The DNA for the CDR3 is TGTGCCAGCAGCTTGGACAGGGATTCACCCCTCCACTTT.

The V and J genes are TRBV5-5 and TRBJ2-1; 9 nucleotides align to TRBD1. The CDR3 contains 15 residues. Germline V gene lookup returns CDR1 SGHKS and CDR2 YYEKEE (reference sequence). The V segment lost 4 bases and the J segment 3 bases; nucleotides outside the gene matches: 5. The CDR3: CASSPPGQGYNEQFF. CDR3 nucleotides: TGTGCCAGCAGCCCACCGGGACAGGGCTACAATGAGCAGTTCTTC.

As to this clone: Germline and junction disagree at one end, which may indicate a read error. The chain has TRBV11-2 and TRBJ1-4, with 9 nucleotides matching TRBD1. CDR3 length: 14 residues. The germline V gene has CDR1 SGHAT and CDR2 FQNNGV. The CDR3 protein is CASSQTGGNAKLFF. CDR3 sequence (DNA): TGTGCCAGCAGTCAGACAGGGGGGAATGCAAAACTGTTTTTT.

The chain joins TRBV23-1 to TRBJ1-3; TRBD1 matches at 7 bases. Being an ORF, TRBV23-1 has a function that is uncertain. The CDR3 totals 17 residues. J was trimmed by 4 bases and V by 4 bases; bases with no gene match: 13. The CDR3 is CASSRGHDRATGNTIYF. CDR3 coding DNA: TGCGCCAGCAGTCGCGGGCACGACAGGGCTACGGGAAACACCATATATTTT.

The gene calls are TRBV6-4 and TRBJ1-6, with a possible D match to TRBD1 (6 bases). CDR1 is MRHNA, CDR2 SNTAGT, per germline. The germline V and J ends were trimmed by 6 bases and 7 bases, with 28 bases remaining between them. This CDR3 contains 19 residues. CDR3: CASSRDPQGGRVGNSPLHF. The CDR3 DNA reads TGTGCCAGCAGCCGAGACCCACAGGGCGGAAGGGTCGGGAATTCACCCCTCCACTTT.

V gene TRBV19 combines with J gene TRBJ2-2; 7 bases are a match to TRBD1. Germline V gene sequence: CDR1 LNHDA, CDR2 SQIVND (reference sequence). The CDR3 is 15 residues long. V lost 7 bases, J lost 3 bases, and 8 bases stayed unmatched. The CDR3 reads CASTPSTGYTGELFF. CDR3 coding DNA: TGTGCCAGTACCCCCTCGACAGGGTACACCGGGGAGCTGTTTTTT.